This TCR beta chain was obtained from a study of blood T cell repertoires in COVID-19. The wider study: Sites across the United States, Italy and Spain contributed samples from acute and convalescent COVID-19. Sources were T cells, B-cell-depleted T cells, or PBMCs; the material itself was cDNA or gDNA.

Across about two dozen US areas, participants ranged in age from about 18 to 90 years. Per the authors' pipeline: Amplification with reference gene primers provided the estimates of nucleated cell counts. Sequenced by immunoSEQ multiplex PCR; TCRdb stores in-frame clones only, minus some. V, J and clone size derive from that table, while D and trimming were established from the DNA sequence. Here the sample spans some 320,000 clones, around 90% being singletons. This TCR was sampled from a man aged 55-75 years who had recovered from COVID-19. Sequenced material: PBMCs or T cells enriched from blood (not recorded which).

CDR3 DNA sequence: TGCGCCAGCAGCCCGGGGGGCGGGAGCACTTACAATGAGCAGTTCTTC. This codes for CASSPGGGSTYNEQFF. The chain couples TRBV5-1 to TRBJ2-1; a possible D gene is TRBD2 (7 bases). From germline, CDR1 is SGHRS and CDR2 YFSETQ. V lost 4 bases to trimming and J lost 4 bases, with 18 bases between them. This CDR3 region has 16 residues.